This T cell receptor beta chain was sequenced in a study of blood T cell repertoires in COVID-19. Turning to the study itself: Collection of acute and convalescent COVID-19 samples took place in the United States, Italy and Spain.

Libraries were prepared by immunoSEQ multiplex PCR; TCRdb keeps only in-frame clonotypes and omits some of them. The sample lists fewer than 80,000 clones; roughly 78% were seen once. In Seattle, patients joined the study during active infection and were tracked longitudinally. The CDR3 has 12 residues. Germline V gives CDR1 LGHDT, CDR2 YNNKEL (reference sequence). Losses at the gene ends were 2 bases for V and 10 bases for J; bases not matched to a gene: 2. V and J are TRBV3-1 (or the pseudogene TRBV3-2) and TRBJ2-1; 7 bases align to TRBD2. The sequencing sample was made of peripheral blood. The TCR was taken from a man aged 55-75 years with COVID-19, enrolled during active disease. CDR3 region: CASSQMGGEQFF. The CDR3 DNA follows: TGTGCCAGCAGCCAAATGGGGGGGGAGCAGTTCTTC.